This entry is about one TCR beta chain. Germline CDR1 SGHNT, CDR2 YENEEA. V gave up 2 bases and J gave up 2 bases, with 15 bases separating them. This CDR3 is built from 16 residues. This sample was included in a study of technical replicates of blood from a handful of donors. Profiled with immunoSEQ multiplex PCR; TCRdb holds only in-frame clones, not every one. The sample lists about 63,000 clones, around 90% occurring once. The sequencing sample was made of PBMCs. V and J are TRBV11-3 and TRBJ1-1; TRBD1 might be the D (6 bases). The sequence was collected from a human donor in good health. Some clones in this sample may be carry-over from other donors' samples. The CDR3 spells CASSLRLGQSNTEAFF. The CDR3 DNA reads TGTGCCAGCAGCTTAAGGCTGGGACAAAGTAACACTGAAGCTTTCTTT.